This is a list of T cell receptor beta chains from one sample in a study of beta chain features in type 1 diabetes. Only in-frame clones appear in the TCRdb table, and some are missing; sequencing was by immunoSEQ multiplex PCR. The sample consists of hundreds of thousands of clones, about 14% of them appearing once. The specimen sequenced was naive CD4+ T cells from blood. The receptors stem from a man aged 18 to 29 with type 1 diabetes. The CDR3 runs from the conserved cysteine through the conserved F or W. Fields, in order: J gene, V gene, D gene, clone size, CDR3 DNA, CDR3 protein. A D gene is named only where the DNA matches it firmly. Size is omitted from some rows. Given values are once, few, many or a class for expanded clones.

TRBJ2-1 | TRBV14 | TRBD1 | - | TGTGCCAGCAGCCCACCGGGACAGGGTGTTATAAATGAGCAGTTCTTC | CASSPPGQGVINEQFF
TRBJ2-2 | TRBV7-9 | - | - | TGTGCCGTCCCCTCCAACAGGAGCACCGGGGAGCTGTTTTTT | CAVPSNRSTGELFF
TRBJ2-7 | TRBV4-1 | TRBD2 | - | TGCGCCAGCAGTCAAGCGGGGGAGATCTACGAGCAGTACTTC | CASSQAGEIYEQYF
TRBJ1-1 | TRBV27 | - | few | TGTGCCAGCAGCGGGGCAGACCGGGTCTCTGAAGCTTTCTTT | CASSGADRVSEAFF
TRBJ2-7 | TRBV9 | TRBD1 | - | TGTGCCAGCAGCGGCCGGGACAGGCGAATTTTGGAGCCCCCCGAGCAGTACTTC | CASSGRDRRILEPPEQYF
TRBJ2-7 | TRBV10-3 | - | - | TGTGCCATCAGAGACCGAGTCGGGACGAGCTCCTACGAGCAGTACTTC | CAIRDRVGTSSYEQYF
TRBJ2-7 | TRBV30 | - | - | TGTGCCTGGACAAAAGACTACCCTTACGAGCAGTACTTC | CAWTKDYPYEQYF
TRBJ2-3 | TRBV7-3 | - | few | TGTGCCAGCAGCTTTAGCCCCGGGCTCTTTGGAACAGATACGCAGTATTTT | CASSFSPGLFGTDTQYF
TRBJ2-3 | TRBV7-9 | - | - | TGTGCCAGCAGCTTAGCGGCCACAGATACGCAGTATTTT | CASSLAATDTQYF
TRBJ1-2 | TRBV6-5 | TRBD1 | - | TGTGCCAGCAGTCACCGACAGGGGAACTATGGCTACACCTTC | CASSHRQGNYGYTF
TRBJ1-2 | TRBV11-2 | - | few | TGTGCCAGCAGCCCCCGAATCGGGGGAGCTAACTATGGCTACACCTTC | CASSPRIGGANYGYTF
TRBJ2-1 | TRBV9 | - | few | TGTGCCAGCAGCGCCATACTAGAGCCTCACAATGAGCAGTTCTTC | CASSAILEPHNEQFF
TRBJ2-7 | TRBV19 | - | few | TGTGCCAGTAGTATGGACGGCACCTACGAGCAGTACTTC | CASSMDGTYEQYF
TRBJ2-1 | TRBV30 | TRBD2 | - | TGTGCCTGGAGTGTACTAGCGGGGGGTAATGAGCAGTTCTTC | CAWSVLAGGNEQFF
TRBJ2-7 | TRBV14 | - | few | TGTGCCAGCAGCCAATCAGGGGCCGGATCCTACGAGCAGTACTTC | CASSQSGAGSYEQYF
TRBJ2-4 | TRBV13 | TRBD1 | few | TGTGCCAGCAGCCTGGACAGGGCATCGACCAAAAACATTCAGTACTTC | CASSLDRASTKNIQYF
TRBJ1-4 | TRBV7-9 | - | - | TGTGCCAGCAGCCTCCAAGGGGTAGAAAAACTGTTTTTT | CASSLQGVEKLFF
TRBJ2-1 | TRBV5-1 | TRBD2 | - | TGCGCCAGCAGCTTGCGGCTAGCGGGAGACAATGAGCAGTTCTTC | CASSLRLAGDNEQFF
TRBJ2-7 | TRBV7-2 | - | few | TGTGCCAGCAGCTTTTCCCGGGTGTCCTACGAGCAGTACTTC | CASSFSRVSYEQYF
TRBJ2-2 | TRBV5-6 | - | - | TGTGCCAGCAGCTTGGCCCAGGGGCGCGGCGGGGAGCTGTTTTTT | CASSLAQGRGGELFF
TRBJ2-1 | TRBV6-4 | TRBD1 | few | TGTGCCAGCAGTCCCACAGGGGGCCAGTACAATGAGCAGTTCTTC | CASSPTGGQYNEQFF
TRBJ2-7 | TRBV9 | - | - | TGTGCCAGCAGCGTTGGATTAGGACAGTCCTACGAGCAGTACTTC | CASSVGLGQSYEQYF
TRBJ1-5 | TRBV6-5 | - | - | TGTGCCAGCAGTTACGCTGGCGATTACTTCGGACTGCATTTT | CASSYAGDYFGLHF
TRBJ2-5 | TRBV7-2 | - | - | TGTGCCAGCAGCATAAGGACAGTTCGGGGGACCCAGTACTTC | CASSIRTVRGTQYF
TRBJ2-2 | TRBV5-1 | TRBD2 | few | TGCGCCAGCAGGTCCGCCGGGACTAGCGGGCTTCACGGGGAGCTGTTTTTT | CASRSAGTSGLHGELFF
TRBJ1-1 | TRBV9 | - | - | TGTGCCAGCAGCGTATCTCACAGCAACACTGAAGCTTTCTTT | CASSVSHSNTEAFF
TRBJ2-2 | TRBV28 | - | - | TGTGCCAGCAGTGAGCGCGGGGAGCTGTTTTTT | CASSERGELFF
TRBJ1-4 | TRBV18 | - | few | TGTGCCAGCTCACCACCCCAAGGGGTAAAACTGTTTTTT | CASSPPQGVKLFF
TRBJ1-1 | TRBV7-9 | - | - | TGTGCCAGCAGCTTTTGGACCGGTAACACTGAAGCTTTCTTT | CASSFWTGNTEAFF
TRBJ2-1 | TRBV7-3 | - | - | TGTGCCAGCAGCCCTGCCGGGCTTTACAATGAGCAGTTCTTC | CASSPAGLYNEQFF
TRBJ2-3 | TRBV28 | TRBD1 | few | TGTGCCAGCAGTGGGACAGCGCTAGATACGCAGTATTTT | CASSGTALDTQYF
TRBJ1-2 | TRBV9 | - | few | TGTGCCAGCAGCGTAGCCGGGGACCGGATTTGGGGCTACACCTTC | CASSVAGDRIWGYTF
TRBJ1-3 | TRBV30 | - | few | TGTGCCTGGAGTGTATATTCTGGAAACACCATATATTTT | CAWSVYSGNTIYF
TRBJ1-1 | TRBV29-1 | - | - | TGCAGCGTTGGGGCCAGAGAGAACACTGAAGCTTTCTTT | CSVGARENTEAFF